This T cell receptor beta chain comes out of a study of T cells in Graves' hyperthyroidism and ophthalmopathy. The CDR3 sequence is 15 residues long. V lost 0 bases and J lost 2, with 8 bases in between. CDR1 and CDR2 from the germline V gene are MNHEY and SMNVEV (reference sequence). This clonotype has ten or more counts. Researchers took RNA transcripts and amplified the TCR beta CDR3 regions from them. The HTBI primer set was used in a first-round RT-PCR of the TCR CDR3. TCRdb reprocessed the multiplex PCR reads with MiXCR, giving one entry per CDR3 protein. The sample has a few hundred thousand distinct CDR3 sequences; around 20% are singletons.

This clonotype was sampled from a man in his late teens or twenties with Graves' hyperthyroidism. The V gene is TRBV27, the J gene TRBJ1-3; D gene unclear. Sequenced material: blood. The CDR3 bases are TGTGCCAGCAGTTTATCCGGACCGCCTGGAAACACCATATATTTT. This sequence encodes CASSLSGPPGNTIYF.